The present T cell receptor beta chain was sequenced within a study of shared clonotypes between healthy human individuals. The deep-level immunoSEQ assay was used. Sequencing used immunoSEQ multiplex PCR; TCRdb keeps in-frame clones, though not all of them. The sample has about 470,000 clones, roughly 77% seen once; the top ten hold about 13%. The CDR3 length is 15 residues. Germline V lookup: CDR1 SEHNR, CDR2 FQNEAQ (reference sequence). Trimming took 1 base from V and 1 from J, leaving 9 bases between them. Sequenced material: PBMCs. The V gene is TRBV7-9, the J gene TRBJ2-3; a possible D gene is TRBD2 (6 bases). This receptor was taken from a woman aged 35 to 49 in good health. Some clones in this sample may be carry-over from other donors' samples. CDR3 amino acids: CASSLEGGRTDTQYF. The CDR3 nucleotides read TGTGCCAGCAGCTTAGAGGGAGGACGCACAGATACGCAGTATTTT.